The 14 T cell receptor beta chains presented below share a single source sample, sequenced in a study of regulatory T cells in long-lasting Graves disease. The time point: newly diagnosed GD, antithyroid drugs for less than 3 months. PBMC RNA was the source of the TCR library. The authors built TCR beta libraries using iRepertoire HTBI primers and Arm-PCR of CDR3 regions. Each CDR3 protein gets one entry after TCRdb re-called the multiplex PCR reads with MiXCR. The sample shows about 470,000 distinct CDR3 sequences, more than 12% of them seen only once. These data also formed part of another study, on T cells in Graves' hyperthyroidism and ophthalmopathy.

This material consisted of peripheral blood mononuclear cells (PBMCs), taken at new diagnosis, from a patient treated with antithyroid drugs. These receptors all stem from a woman under 40 with Graves disease.

This clonotype has ten or more counts. The chain couples TRBV7-9 to TRBJ1-1; TRBD1 matches at 8 bases. This CDR3 is built from 14 residues. V dropped 6 bases and J dropped 1; count of bases not matched to a gene: 4. Germline CDR1 SEHNR, CDR2 FQNEAQ (reference sequence). CDR3 sequence: CASSTGTGNTEAFF. CDR3 DNA: TGTGCCAGCAGTACCGGGACAGGGAACACTGAAGCTTTCTTT.

Turning to this clonotype: The junction does not match germline at one end; this may be a read error. CDR3 residues: CASDLAGGNGQFF. CDR3 bases: TGTGCCAGCGATCTAGCGGGTGGTAATGGGCAGTTCTTC. The chain joins TRBV12-3 or TRBV12-4 to TRBJ2-1; 8 bases agree with TRBD2. CDR3 size: 13 residues.

The V call is TRBV5-1, the J call TRBJ1-2; D not certain. CDR1 and CDR2 from the germline V gene are SGHRS and YFSETQ. V was clipped by 2 bases and J by 1 base, with 6 bases between them. This CDR3 contains 13 residues. The CDR3 DNA follows: TGCGCCAGCAGCTTCATAGTTAACTATGGCTACACCTTC. Amino acid sequence: CASSFIVNYGYTF.

The sample holds many counts of this clonotype. The chain carries TRBV11-1 and TRBJ2-5; D unresolved. Gene TRBJ2-4 matches the end of the DNA better, so the J call may be wrong. Germline V lookup: CDR1 SGHAT, CDR2 FQDESV (reference sequence). This CDR3 contains 11 residues. The CDR3 reads CASSFRDIQYF. For the CDR3, the DNA is TGTGCCAGCAGCTTCCGGGACATTCAGTACTTC.

In its sample, this clonotype was seen a few times. The chain links TRBV10-2 to TRBJ1-4, with D unresolved. Germline CDR1 reads WSHSY; CDR2 reads SAAADI. The CDR3 runs 16 residues. The V gene lost 2 bases and the J gene lost 2 bases, with 12 bases spanning the gap. The chain's CDR3 is CASSEGRPRTNEKLFF. The DNA of the CDR3 is TGCGCCAGCAGTGAGGGGAGGCCCCGGACTAATGAAAAACTGTTTTTT.

The rearrangement links TRBV6-5 to TRBJ2-5; 7 bases fit TRBD1. Per germline, CDR1 MNHEY and CDR2 SVGAGI. V trimming: 2 bases; J trimming: 7 bases; junction bases outside the gene matches: 10. The length of the CDR3 is 15 residues. The CDR3 here is CASSYGQADLGTQYF. The CDR3, as DNA: TGTGCCAGCAGTTACGGACAGGCGGACCTGGGGACCCAGTACTTC.

This clonotype was recorded many times. The chain links TRBV11-3 to TRBJ2-3; 9 bases are a match to TRBD2. The CDR3 has 16 residues. The V gene end was trimmed by 1 base and the J gene end by 12 bases; junction bases not matched to a gene: 14. Germline CDR1 is SGHNT and CDR2 is YENEEA. CDR3 protein: CASSLAGDRLAAPQYF. CDR3 nucleotide sequence: TGTGCCAGCAGCTTAGCTGGTGATAGACTAGCGGCACCCCAGTATTTT.

As regards this clonotype: One base away lies a much larger clone, so this may be a sequencing read error. The chain couples TRBV20-1 to TRBJ1-3; D is unclear. CDR1 DFQATT and CDR2 SNEGSKA come from the germline V gene (reference sequence). The CDR3 contains 14 residues. The DNA for the CDR3 is TGCAGTGCTAGAGATCTTAGTTCTGGAAACACCATGTATTTT. The encoded protein is CSARDLSSGNTMYF.

The chain carries TRBV6-4 and TRBJ1-2; D is unresolved. Trimming took off 7 bases at V and 7 bases at J, with 19 bases between the two ends. The germline V gene encodes CDR1 MRHNA and CDR2 SNTAGT. The CDR3 spans 14 residues. The DNA of the CDR3 is TGTGCCAGCACTAAAGAACTCGGGCAGGCTGGCTACACCTTC. It translates to CASTKELGQAGYTF.

J is TRBJ2-1 and V is TRBV7-2; D not certain. CDR1 SGHTA and CDR2 FQGNSA come from the germline V gene. V was trimmed by 5 bases and J by 5 bases, leaving 13 bases between them. The length of the CDR3 is 14 residues. CDR3 sequence reads: CASSVRAGDNEQFF. Here the CDR3 DNA reads TGTGCCAGCAGCGTTCGAGCAGGTGACAATGAGCAGTTCTTC.

This clonotype came up a few times. The J gene is TRBJ2-1, the V gene TRBV7-3, with 11 bases matching TRBD2. Germline V gene data show CDR1 as SGHTA and CDR2 as FQGTGA. After removal of 3 bases from V and 4 bases from J, the junction contained 14 bases not matched to a gene. CDR3 length equals 19 residues. The CDR3 sequence: CASSFSGTSGLTGYNEQFF. The CDR3 DNA follows: TGTGCCAGCAGCTTCTCCGGGACTAGCGGCCTAACAGGGTACAATGAGCAGTTCTTC. Together with reference TRBV7-3 and TRBJ2-1, the CDR3 gives the full variable domain: GAGVSQTPSNKVTEKGKYVELRCDPISGHTALYWYRQSLGQGPEFLIYFQGTGAADDSGLPNDRFFAVRPEGSVSTLKIQRTERGDSAVYLCASSFSGTSGLTGYNEQFFGPGTRLTVL.

This rearrangement joins TRBV19 to TRBJ1-5; D is undetermined. This CDR3 spans 12 amino acids. Germline V gives CDR1 LNHDA, CDR2 SQIVND (reference sequence). V lost 1 base and J 6 bases, leaving 4 bases between the germline ends. The CDR3 is CASSIGAQPQHF. CDR3 DNA sequence: TGTGCCAGTAGTATAGGTGCTCAGCCCCAGCATTTT.

This clonotype was counted a few times. This rearrangement joins TRBV19 to TRBJ2-7, with TRBD1 matching 7 bases. This CDR3 comprises 14 residues. CDR1 LNHDA and CDR2 SQIVND come from the germline V gene (reference sequence). V trimming: 8 bases; J trimming: 2 bases; junction bases outside the gene matches: 9. CDR3 sequence: CASARDSLTYEQYF. CDR3 sequence (DNA): TGTGCCAGTGCCCGGGACAGTCTTACCTACGAGCAGTACTTC.

Many counts were recorded for this clonotype. One junction end disagrees with the germline gene, perhaps due to a read error. The chain has TRBV13 and TRBJ2-1; 11 bases match TRBD2. Germline V gene data show CDR1 as PRHDT and CDR2 as FYEKMQ (reference sequence). CDR3 size: 15 residues. This CDR3 reads CASSSPTSGIVPLVF. CDR3 nucleotides: TGTGCCAGCAGTTCCCCGACTAGCGGGATAGTTCCTTTAGTCTTC.